This record concerns one T cell receptor beta chain sequence. Its antigen is not identified. The sample comes from a study of T cell responses to AZD1222 COVID-19 vaccine. Study outcomes and limitations: Of spike-specific TCRs, nearly half reportedly target regions left unmutated in variants.

Repertoires were generated with immunoSEQ multiplex PCR, while TCRdb's copy carries only in-frame clones and drops some. The sample carries 100,000 to 150,000 clones, roughly 89% recorded once. The germline CDR1 and CDR2 sequences are MDHEN and SYDVKM. The CDR3 is 17 amino acids. Trimming took 5 bases from V and 4 from J; bases not matched to a gene: 15. The sequencing used peripheral blood, collected on day 0 of MenACWY control vaccination. This rearrangement joins TRBV28 to TRBJ2-3, with 7 bases that match TRBD1. The clonotype originates from an adult in good health. CDR3 protein: CASSPPGRGGVSDTQYF. DNA of the CDR3: TGTGCCAGCAGTCCCCCTGGTCGAGGGGGCGTTTCAGATACGCAGTATTTT.